The 16 T cell receptor beta chains below all came from one sample that was sequenced in a study of cytomegalovirus exposure and HLA in healthy donors. The primer mix had 60 Vbeta and 13 Jbeta primers. Only in-frame clones appear in the TCRdb table, and some are missing; sequencing was by immunoSEQ multiplex PCR. The sample yields about 110,000 clones, approximately 80% seen once. The sequenced sample was PBMCs. Every receptor here comes from a woman younger than 45 in good health and CMV-seropositive.

This rearrangement joins TRBV4-1 to TRBJ1-6; 10 nucleotides agree with TRBD1. V lost 4 bases to trimming and J lost 6 bases; unmatched junction nucleotides: 15. Germline V gene sequence: CDR1 MGHRA, CDR2 YSYEKL. The CDR3 totals 19 residues. The CDR3: CASSPLGQGEIAGNSPLHF. CDR3 in DNA: TGCGCCAGCAGCCCCTTAGGACAGGGGGAAATCGCTGGTAATTCACCCCTCCACTTT.

V and J are TRBV5-1 and TRBJ2-3, with 12 positions matching TRBD2. With V trimmed by 0 bases and J by 4 bases, 6 bases remained unmatched. Germline-derived CDR1 and CDR2 are SGHRS and YFSETQ. The CDR3 runs to 17 residues. CDR3 nucleotide sequence: TGCGCCAGCAGCTTGGCCGGGCTAGCGGGGGGGCCAGATACGCAGTATTTT. The encoded protein is CASSLAGLAGGPDTQYF. The variable domain in full, with the rest retrieved from reference TRBV5-1 and TRBJ2-3, is KAGVTQTPRYLIKTRGQQVTLSCSPISGHRSVSWYQQTPGQGLQFLFEYFSETQRNKGNFPGRFSGRQFSNSRSEMNVSTLELGDSALYLCASSLAGLAGGPDTQYFGPGTRLTVL.

The chain recombines TRBV9 with TRBJ2-3; 11 nucleotides line up with TRBD2. In germline, CDR1 is SGDLS, CDR2 YYNGEE. The CDR3 is 16 residues long. The V and J ends lost 2 bases and 3 bases, in that order; junction bases with no gene match: 5. The CDR3, as DNA: TGTGCCAGCAGCGTCCTAACTAGCGGGAGTACAGATACGCAGTATTTT. It is translated as CASSVLTSGSTDTQYF.

This clone turned up a few times. The DNA of the CDR3 is TGCGCCAGCAGCTTGGAAGCCAATCAGCCCCAGCATTTT. Its translation: CASSLEANQPQHF. The rearrangement joins TRBV5-1 to TRBJ1-5; D is unresolved. This CDR3 region has 13 residues. Trimming cost V 0 bases and J 3 bases, with 4 bases left between them. Germline assignment: CDR1 SGHRS and CDR2 YFSETQ.

The chain joins TRBV28 to TRBJ2-2; 8 bases align to TRBD2. Trimming removed 3 bases from V and 4 bases from J; junction bases left unmatched: 10. The germline CDR1 and CDR2 sequences are MDHEN and SYDVKM. The CDR3 extends over 17 amino acids. The CDR3 DNA sequence: TGTGCCAGCAGTTTTATCCTTGGCGGGAGGAGCACCGGGGAGCTGTTTTTT. It yields the protein CASSFILGGRSTGELFF.

V usage is TRBV13 and J usage is TRBJ2-7; D ambiguous. V lost 4 bases, J lost 3 bases, and 22 bases lay in between. The V gene's germline CDR1 is PRHDT and CDR2 FYEKMQ (reference sequence). This CDR3 spans 17 amino acids. In DNA form, the CDR3 reads TGTGCCAGCAGCTCAGCGCGTGTCGGGTCCCCTCGCTACGAGCAGTACTTC. Its translation: CASSSARVGSPRYEQYF.

The rearrangement links TRBV27 to TRBJ1-3; weak D call: TRBD1 (5 bases). The CDR3 is made up of 15 amino acids. V lost 5 bases and J lost 2, with 13 bases in between. In germline, CDR1 is MNHEY, CDR2 SMNVEV (reference sequence). In nucleotides, the CDR3 is TGTGCCAGCAGTGACATGCAGGGCGCTGGAAACACCATATATTTT. This codes for CASSDMQGAGNTIYF.

This sequence joins TRBV30 and TRBJ2-2; TRBD2 aligns across 7 bases. After removal of 0 bases from V and 6 bases from J, the junction contained 13 bases not matched to a gene. Germline CDR1 GTSNPN, CDR2 SVGIG (reference sequence). This CDR3 has 17 residues. This chain's CDR3 is CAWSVVFWRERSGELFF. The CDR3 DNA reads TGTGCCTGGAGTGTAGTTTTTTGGCGGGAGAGGTCCGGGGAGCTGTTTTTT.

The chain links TRBV5-6 to TRBJ2-5, with 8 bases lining up with TRBD2. Germline CDR1 and CDR2: SGHDT and YYEEEE. The CDR3 runs 14 residues. V dropped 4 bases and J dropped 1; count of bases not matched to a gene: 3. The CDR3 DNA is TGTGCCAGCAGCCAGACTAGCGCCCAAGAGACCCAGTACTTC. Translation: CASSQTSAQETQYF.

This chain connects TRBV5-3 to TRBJ2-7; 10 bases are shared with TRBD2. TRBV5-3 is flagged as an ORF with uncertain function. The V and J ends lost 0 bases and 3 bases, in that order; junction bases with no gene match: 12. The CDR3 covers 18 residues. The CDR3 loop is CARSLAWIGAGGCYEQYF. Written as DNA, the CDR3 is TGTGCCAGAAGCTTGGCATGGATAGGAGCGGGGGGGTGCTACGAGCAGTACTTC.

This clone was counted between two and nine times. The chain joins TRBV2 to TRBJ2-3, with 11 bases identical to TRBD2. Trimming took 5 bases from V and 1 from J; bases not matched to a gene: 8. Germline V gives CDR1 SNHLY, CDR2 FYNNEI. The CDR3 runs 17 residues. Here the CDR3 reads CASSYLGLAGGTDTQYF. In DNA, the CDR3 is TGTGCCAGCAGTTACCTTGGACTAGCGGGCGGCACAGATACGCAGTATTTT.

This chain connects TRBV13 to TRBJ2-2; possible D gene TRBD2, 5 bases. The length of the CDR3 is 16 residues. Trimming shortened V by 1 base and J by 3 bases, and 12 bases separated the two germline ends. Germline V gene lookup returns CDR1 PRHDT and CDR2 FYEKMQ (reference sequence). The CDR3 loop reads CASSLEEGSYTGELFF. The CDR3 nucleotides are TGTGCCAGCAGCTTAGAAGAGGGCAGTTACACCGGGGAGCTGTTTTTT.

The chain couples TRBV5-4 to TRBJ2-1; 8 nucleotides match TRBD1. CDR3 length: 14 amino acids. J was trimmed by 9 bases and V by 4 bases; bases with no gene match: 9. Per germline, CDR1 SGHNT and CDR2 YYREEE (reference sequence). Here the CDR3 DNA reads TGTGCCAGCAGCAACCGACAGGGGACGGGTGAGCAGTTCTTC. Its protein product is CASSNRQGTGEQFF.

This chain links TRBV18 with TRBJ1-6, with D possibly being TRBD1 (5 bases). Germline loops: CDR1 KGHSH, CDR2 LQKENI. Trimming stripped 2 bases from V and 8 bases from J, with 10 bases between. This CDR3 contains 14 residues. CDR3 residues: CASSPTGGDSPLHF. The DNA of the CDR3 is TGTGCCAGCTCACCAACGGGGGGAGATTCACCCCTCCACTTT.

This clone was detected a few times. One end of the junction does not line up with germline, which may come from a read error. The same CDR3 can be traced to other DNA sequences in this sample. The chain links TRBV2 to TRBJ2-7; D is perhaps TRBD2 (5 bases). This CDR3 region has 13 residues. From germline, CDR1 is SNHLY and CDR2 FYNNEI. CDR3 protein: CSSKEDAAYEQYF. The CDR3 region has the DNA TGTTCCAGCAAGGAGGACGCGGCATACGAGCAGTACTTC.

V and J are TRBV25-1 and TRBJ1-3; D ambiguous. CDR1 is MGHDK and CDR2 is SYGVNS in the germline V gene. The CDR3 is 13 amino acids. Trimming removed 10 bases from V and 0 bases from J, with 10 bases in between. CDR3 DNA: TGTGCCACACAGACGATCTCTGGAAACACCATATATTTT. Its protein is CATQTISGNTIYF.